Listed here are 3 T cell receptor beta chains from one sample, sequenced in a study of blood T cell repertoires in COVID-19. Here immunoSEQ multiplex PCR was the method, and the copy in TCRdb shows in-frame clones only, minus some. The sample holds roughly 80,000 clones, around nine tenths seen once. Sequences were obtained from peripheral blood. The receptors come from a woman of 80 years or more with acute or convalescent COVID-19.

This rearrangement joins TRBV19 to TRBJ2-7; TRBD1 matches 8 bases. V trimming: 5 bases; J trimming: 5 bases; junction bases outside the gene matches: 11. CDR3 length: 15 amino acids. Germline CDR1 LNHDA, CDR2 SQIVND (reference sequence). The CDR3 reads CASSGWQGASDEQYF. CDR3 bases: TGTGCCAGTAGTGGATGGCAGGGGGCATCGGACGAGCAGTACTTC.

This chain links TRBV27 with TRBJ2-1; D may be TRBD1 (6 bases). Germline assignment: CDR1 MNHEY and CDR2 SMNVEV (reference sequence). This CDR3 is built from 12 residues. The V gene lost 2 bases and the J gene lost 12 bases, with 11 bases spanning the gap. The CDR3 here is CASSLHRDRQFF. Written as DNA, the CDR3 is TGTGCCAGCAGTTTACACAGGGATAGGCAGTTCTTC.

The J gene is TRBJ2-7, the V gene TRBV6-5; TRBD1 matches at 7 bases. CDR1 is MNHEY and CDR2 is SVGAGI in the germline V gene. The ends lost 6 bases at V and 7 bases at J; junction bases unmatched: 6. This CDR3 region has 12 residues. The CDR3, as DNA: TGTGCCAGCAGAGTGACAGGGCGGGAGCAGTACTTC. Its protein product is CASRVTGREQYF.